A single sample is the source of the 10 T cell receptor beta chains below, sequenced in a study of OX40 agonist ivuxolimab in advanced cancers. Generated by immunoSEQ multiplex PCR, the TCRdb table keeps only in-frame clones and is missing some. Altogether around 83,000 clones are present, 91% being singletons, with the ten largest covering under 2%. The sample in question was CD4+ or CD8+ T cells sorted from blood, obtained in a trial of the OX40 agonist ivuxolimab. The source of these receptors is an adult with an advanced solid tumor such as melanoma, head and neck, liver or kidney cancer.

V gene TRBV11-2 combines with J gene TRBJ1-2; no reliable D call. Germline CDR1 reads SGHAT; CDR2 reads FQNNGV. Trimming shortened V by 8 bases and J by 1 base, and 20 bases separated the two germline ends. The CDR3 is 16 amino acids. CDR3: CASALGRNAVNYGYTF. In DNA, the CDR3 is TGTGCCAGCGCGTTGGGCCGAAACGCGGTTAACTATGGCTACACCTTC.

V gene TRBV18 combines with J gene TRBJ2-4, with 11 bases fitting TRBD1. CDR3 size: 15 residues. CDR1 is KGHSH and CDR2 is LQKENI in the germline V gene. J was trimmed by 8 bases and V by 0 bases; bases with no gene match: 3. The CDR3, as DNA: TGTGCCAGCTCACCACCTATGGGACAGGGGGACATTCAGTACTTC. Translation gives CASSPPMGQGDIQYF.

Details on this clone: A read error may produce the germline difference seen at one junction end. V gene TRBV5-1 combines with J gene TRBJ2-2; D is undetermined. The V gene's germline CDR1 is SGHRS and CDR2 YFSETQ. The CDR3 runs to 12 residues. CDR3 nucleotide sequence: TGCGCCAGCAGCTTTAACAGCGGGGAGCTGTTTTTT. Encoded protein: CASSFNSGELFF.

This chain links TRBV7-8 with TRBJ2-3; 7 nucleotides agree with TRBD1. CDR1 SGHVS and CDR2 FQNEAQ come from the germline V gene. The V and J ends lost 5 bases and 4 bases, in that order; junction bases with no gene match: 6. This CDR3 comprises 14 residues. In DNA, the CDR3 is TGTGCCAGCAGCCATAGGGGGCCCGCAGATACGCAGTATTTT. Amino acid sequence: CASSHRGPADTQYF.

This sequence joins TRBV7-9 and TRBJ2-5; 8 bases line up with TRBD1. The DNA end lines up better with TRBJ2-7; the J call may be wrong. Germline CDR1 and CDR2: SEHNR and FQNEAQ (reference sequence). This CDR3 is 14 amino acids long. The CDR3 protein is CASSAGQGPYEQYF. CDR3 sequence (DNA): TGTGCCAGCAGCGCAGGACAGGGCCCCTACGAGCAGTACTTC.

The V call is TRBV5-1, the J call TRBJ2-5, with 7 bases lining up with TRBD1. CDR3 length: 16 amino acids. In germline, CDR1 is SGHRS, CDR2 YFSETQ. The V gene end was trimmed by 5 bases and the J gene end by 0 bases; junction bases not matched to a gene: 10. The CDR3 protein is CASRPTGTAYQETQYF. Here the CDR3 DNA reads TGCGCCAGCAGACCCACCGGGACAGCGTACCAAGAGACCCAGTACTTC.

The chain links TRBV18 to TRBJ2-2; possibly TRBD2 for D (6 bases). From germline, CDR1 is KGHSH and CDR2 LQKENI. The CDR3 runs 16 residues. Trimming left V 3 bases short and J 2 bases short, with 13 bases between. The CDR3 here is CASSPRGGVNTGELFF. CDR3 DNA: TGTGCCAGCTCACCTCGTGGAGGGGTTAACACCGGGGAGCTGTTTTTT.

CDR3 residues: CAWRTLDTQYF. The CDR3 coding sequence is TGTGCCTGGAGGACACTAGATACGCAGTATTTT. This chain uses TRBV30 with TRBJ2-3; the D is unclear. This CDR3 is 11 amino acids long. V was clipped by 3 bases and J by 5 bases, with 6 bases between them. Germline V gene sequence: CDR1 GTSNPN, CDR2 SVGIG (reference sequence). The complete variable domain, with remaining parts taken from reference TRBV30 and TRBJ2-3, reads SQTIHQWPATLVQPVGSPLSLECTVEGTSNPNLYWYRQAAGRGLQLLFYSVGIGQISSEVPQNLSASRPQDRQFILSSKKLLLSDSGFYLCAWRTLDTQYFGPGTRLTVL.

The genes are TRBV18 and TRBJ2-1; unclear D gene. The CDR3 sequence is 14 residues long. CDR1 is KGHSH, CDR2 LQKENI, per germline. The V and J ends lost 6 bases and 6 bases respectively, with 15 bases between them. This CDR3 is CASSDLGTPNEQFF. As DNA, the CDR3 is TGTGCCAGCTCGGATTTAGGAACCCCCAATGAGCAGTTCTTC.

The V and J genes are TRBV10-3 and TRBJ2-2; 7 bases line up with TRBD1. Per germline, CDR1 ENHRY and CDR2 SYGVKD. This CDR3 has 17 amino acids. With V trimmed by 2 bases and J by 3 bases, 9 bases remained unmatched. The CDR3 DNA reads TGTGCCATCAGTGAGGGGACAGTCGGTCGGGACACCGGGGAGCTGTTTTTT. This translates into CAISEGTVGRDTGELFF.